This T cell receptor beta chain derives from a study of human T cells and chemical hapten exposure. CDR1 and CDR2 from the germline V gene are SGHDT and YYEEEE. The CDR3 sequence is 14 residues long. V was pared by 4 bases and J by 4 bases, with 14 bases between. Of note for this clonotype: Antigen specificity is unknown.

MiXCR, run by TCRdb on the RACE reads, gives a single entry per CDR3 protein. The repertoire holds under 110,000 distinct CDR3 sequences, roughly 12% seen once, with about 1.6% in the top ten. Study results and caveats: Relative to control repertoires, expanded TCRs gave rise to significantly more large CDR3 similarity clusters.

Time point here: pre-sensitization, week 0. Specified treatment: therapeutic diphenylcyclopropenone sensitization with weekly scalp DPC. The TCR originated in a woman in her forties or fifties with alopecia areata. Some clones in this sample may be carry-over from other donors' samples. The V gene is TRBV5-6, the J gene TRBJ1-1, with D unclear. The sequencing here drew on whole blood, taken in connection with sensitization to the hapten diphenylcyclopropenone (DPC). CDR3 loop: CASSGDVTATEAFF. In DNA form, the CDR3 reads TGTGCCAGCAGCGGCGACGTAACAGCCACTGAAGCTTTCTTT.